This record covers a single T cell receptor beta chain. Its antigen remains unknown. The CDR3 totals 15 residues. V was pared by 3 bases and J by 6 bases, with 15 bases between. Germline CDR1 is MNHEY and CDR2 is SMNVEV (reference sequence). Libraries were prepared by immunoSEQ multiplex PCR; TCRdb keeps only in-frame clonotypes and omits some of them. The sample includes some 790,000 clones, 72% seen only once; the top ten take more than 1.5%. The data are from a study of shared clonotypes between healthy human individuals. About the study: Donors had three CD4 naive, three CD4 memory, two CD8 naive and one CD8 memory plate apiece. Study-wide results and limits: Clonotypes that were shared across a few donors made up about 4.5% of naive CD4 clonotypes.

The genes are TRBV27 and TRBJ1-5; possibly TRBD1 for D (6 bases). Sequenced input: memory CD4+ T cells sorted from blood. Documented subset: CD45RA-negative fraction. This receptor was obtained from a woman in her twenties or thirties in good health. The CDR3 nucleotides read TGTGCCAGCAGTTTCCGTTGGGGGGGCCCTCAGCCCCAGCATTTT. As protein: CASSFRWGGPQPQHF.